These 15 T cell receptor beta chains were sequenced from one sample in a study of blood T cell repertoires in COVID-19 (dated by TCRdb to the early 2020s). The library was produced with the immunoSEQ multiplex PCR assay. TCRdb limited this immuneACCESS table to in-frame rearrangements with V and J called. A share of clones is missing; checked studies link under half to unresolved V genes, and the rest is unexplained. For this sample the table gives over 150,000 clones, of which 65% to 85% were detected only once. Of the sample, roughly 7.2% is held by the ten largest clones. Sequenced sample: peripheral blood. These receptor sequences come from a woman aged 40 to 50 with COVID-19, enrolled during active disease.

This clone showed up many times. The V gene is TRBV15, the J gene TRBJ2-7, with TRBD2 identical over 9 bases. The CDR3 has 14 amino acids. After removal of 5 bases from V and 2 bases from J, the junction contained 4 bases not matched to a gene. CDR1 is LNHNV, CDR2 YYDKDF, per germline (reference sequence). CDR3 loop: CATSLKRGAYEQYF. The CDR3 DNA sequence: TGTGCCACCAGCCTAAAGCGGGGGGCCTACGAGCAGTACTTC.

The chain employs TRBV7-9 and TRBJ2-2; D is undetermined. The germline V and J ends were trimmed by 7 bases and 5 bases, with 8 bases remaining between them. The CDR3 sequence is 12 residues long. Per the germline V gene, CDR1 is SEHNR and CDR2 is FQNEAQ (reference sequence). CDR3 DNA: TGTGCCAGCATTAAATTTACCGGGGAGCTGTTTTTT. Encoded protein: CASIKFTGELFF.

This chain links TRBV6-5 with TRBJ2-1; D ambiguous. Trimming shortened V by 8 bases and J by 0 bases, and 14 bases separated the two germline ends. This CDR3 spans 15 amino acids. Germline V lookup: CDR1 MNHEY, CDR2 SVGAGI. CDR3 bases: TGTGCCAGCGCGCCGCGGCCGAGCTCCTACAATGAGCAGTTCTTC. It yields the protein CASAPRPSSYNEQFF.

The V gene is TRBV12-3 or TRBV12-4, the J gene TRBJ2-1; no reliable D call. This CDR3 contains 11 residues. Deletions cut 6 bases from V and 7 bases from J, with 7 bases between. The CDR3: CASSPGNEQFF. The CDR3 bases are TGTGCCAGCAGCCCCGGGAATGAGCAGTTCTTC.

The chain employs TRBV6-4 and TRBJ2-3; no clear D. Per germline, CDR1 MRHNA and CDR2 SNTAGT. With 2 bases removed from V and 5 bases from J, the gap between germline ends came to 11 bases. The CDR3 is made up of 14 amino acids. In DNA, the CDR3 is TGTGCCAGCAGTGACGACTTGCGCGGAGATACGCAGTATTTT. Residues: CASSDDLRGDTQYF.

The genes are TRBV4-1 and TRBJ2-7, with 7 positions matching TRBD1. After removal of 2 bases from V and 4 bases from J, the junction contained 8 bases not matched to a gene. The CDR3 contains 15 residues. Germline CDR1 reads MGHRA; CDR2 reads YSYEKL. The CDR3 bases are TGCGCCAGCAGCCAAACGACAGGGCAGGGTTACGAGCAGTACTTC. Residues: CASSQTTGQGYEQYF.

V gene TRBV5-4 combines with J gene TRBJ2-5, with 7 bases fitting TRBD2. Germline V gives CDR1 SGHNT, CDR2 YYREEE (reference sequence). After removal of 5 bases from V and 5 bases from J, the junction contained 9 bases not matched to a gene. This CDR3 has 14 amino acids. In DNA form, the CDR3 reads TGTGCCAGCAGGCCTTACGGGGAGGGGGAGACCCAGTACTTC. It yields the protein CASRPYGEGETQYF.

This chain uses TRBV21-1 with TRBJ2-7; the table calls TRBD1, which could not be checked here. TRBV21-1 is described as a pseudogene. This CDR3 has 15 residues. The CDR3 is CASSYRTGGAYEQYF. CDR3 nucleotides: TGTGCCAGCAGCTACCGGACAGGGGGCGCCTACGAGCAGTACTTC.

This rearrangement joins TRBV6-5 to TRBJ2-2; D may be TRBD2 (6 bases). The CDR3 has 12 residues. CDR1 and CDR2 (germline): MNHEY, SVGAGI. V was shortened by 11 bases and J by 5 bases, with 12 bases between the two germline ends. The DNA for the CDR3 is TGTGCCTATACGGAGGGGACCGGGGAGCTGTTTTTT. Protein sequence: CAYTEGTGELFF.

This clone was seen a single time. The chain employs TRBV11-2 and TRBJ1-5, with a possible D match to TRBD1 (6 bases). Deletions cut 4 bases from V and 5 bases from J, with 12 bases between. Germline V gene lookup returns CDR1 SGHAT and CDR2 FQNNGV. The CDR3 runs 14 residues. CDR3 in amino acids: CASSSGQLYQPQHF. CDR3 sequence (DNA): TGTGCCAGCAGCTCCGGACAGCTATATCAGCCCCAGCATTTT.

In its sample, this clone was seen a few times. The J gene is TRBJ2-3, the V gene TRBV7-9, with TRBD2 matching 8 bases. The CDR3 totals 17 residues. Germline values: CDR1 SEHNR, CDR2 FQNEAQ (reference sequence). After removal of 5 bases from V and 6 bases from J, the junction contained 16 bases not matched to a gene. The CDR3: CASSRTPATSVTDTQYF. CDR3 nucleotides: TGTGCCAGCAGCCGTACCCCGGCGACTAGCGTGACGGATACGCAGTATTTT. The variable domain in full, completed from reference TRBV7-9 and TRBJ2-3, reads DTGVSQNPRHKITKRGQNVTFRCDPISEHNRLYWYRQTLGQGPEFLTYFQNEAQLEKSRLLSDRFSAERPKGSFSTLEIQRTEQGDSAMYLCASSRTPATSVTDTQYFGPGTRLTVL.

V gene TRBV11-2 combines with J gene TRBJ1-2, with D uncertain. The germline V and J ends were trimmed by 2 bases and 7 bases, with 11 bases remaining between them. The CDR3 is 13 amino acids. Germline V gives CDR1 SGHAT, CDR2 FQNNGV. The CDR3 is CASSLSGFSGYTF. The CDR3 region has the DNA TGTGCCAGCAGCTTATCTGGCTTCTCTGGCTACACCTTC.

This chain links TRBV18 with TRBJ1-2; 7 bases align to TRBD1. Germline assignment: CDR1 KGHSH and CDR2 LQKENI. V lost 3 bases to trimming and J lost 6 bases; unmatched junction nucleotides: 10. The CDR3 spans 15 residues. CDR3 in amino acids: CASSPRGQRDDGYTF. For the CDR3, the DNA is TGTGCCAGCTCACCTCGGGGACAGAGGGACGATGGCTACACCTTC.

This clone was observed once. J is TRBJ1-1 and V is TRBV12-3 or TRBV12-4; no reliable D call. This CDR3 comprises 13 residues. V was cut by 5 bases and J by 8 bases, with 15 bases left in between. The DNA for the CDR3 is TGTGCCAGCAGTACGAGAAACAGATTCGAAGCTTTCTTT. Amino acids: CASSTRNRFEAFF.

This clone is a singleton in its sample. V usage is TRBV12-3 or TRBV12-4 and J usage is TRBJ1-4; D is possibly TRBD1 (5 bases). CDR3 length: 13 amino acids. V was trimmed by 3 bases and J by 7 bases, leaving 9 bases between them. The CDR3 loop is CASSFSGGEKLFF. DNA for the CDR3: TGTGCCAGCAGTTTTTCGGGGGGTGAAAAACTGTTTTTT.